This passage covers 4 T cell receptor beta chains from one sample sequenced in a study of Ad26.COV2.S vaccination and SARS-CoV-2 variants. Regarding treatment: around 19 received Ad26.COV2.S at low or high dose, single or two shots; several received placebo; per-sample allocation not given. Vaccine and placebo recipients were sampled on day 63 after the first injection. Method: immunoSEQ multiplex PCR; TCRdb's copy keeps in-frame clones and lacks some. The data show some 350,000 clones, with 90% seen just once and 5% to 6.5% held by the top ten. The sequencing used peripheral blood, collected in a trial of Ad26.COV2.S vaccine versus placebo. The source is a person aged 18-65 years who received the Ad26.COV2.S COVID-19 vaccine or a placebo.

The J gene is TRBJ2-3, the V gene TRBV29-1; 8 bases are shared with TRBD2. The CDR3 sequence is 16 residues long. CDR1 is SQVTM, CDR2 ANQGSEA, per germline. V shed 6 bases, J shed 2 bases, and the junction held 13 bases outside the gene matches. The CDR3 nucleotides are TGCAGCGTGGAGGGCTCGCGGGGGGCTTACACAGATACGCAGTATTTT. This encodes CSVEGSRGAYTDTQYF.

The chain joins TRBV4-2 to TRBJ1-1, with TRBD1 as a possible D gene (5 bases). Germline V gene data show CDR1 as LGHNA and CDR2 as YNFKEQ. The V gene lost 4 bases and the J gene lost 0 bases, with 9 bases spanning the gap. This CDR3 is built from 14 residues. CDR3 protein: CASSPLTVNTEAFF. The CDR3 coding sequence is TGTGCCAGCAGCCCTCTGACAGTGAACACTGAAGCTTTCTTT.

The chain couples TRBV19 to TRBJ1-1; weak D call: TRBD1 (5 bases). Germline V gene sequence: CDR1 LNHDA, CDR2 SQIVND (reference sequence). Trimming removed 3 bases at V and 2 bases at J, with 10 bases between. This CDR3 spans 14 amino acids. CDR3 coding DNA: TGTGCCAGTAGTATGACAGCATTCAACACTGAAGCTTTCTTT. This encodes CASSMTAFNTEAFF.

The chain has TRBV29-1 and TRBJ1-2; a possible D gene is TRBD1 (6 bases). This CDR3 spans 11 amino acids. From germline, CDR1 is SQVTM and CDR2 ANQGSEA. Trimming left V 0 bases short and J 7 bases short, with 6 bases between. Here the CDR3 reads CSVEDRGGYTF. The CDR3 DNA follows: TGCAGCGTTGAAGACAGGGGTGGCTACACCTTC. Together with reference TRBV29-1 and TRBJ1-2, the CDR3 gives the full variable domain: SAVISQKPSRDICQRGTSLTIQCQVDSQVTMMFWYRQQPGQSLTLIATANQGSEATYESGFVIDKFPISRPNLTFSTLTVSNMSPEDSSIYLCSVEDRGGYTFGSGTRLTVV.